The clone carrying this T cell receptor (beta chain) was seen only once. What it recognizes is unknown. This sample was taken from a study of T cell repertoires in cytomegalovirus infection. In TCRdb, the reads were re-called with MiXCR into one record per CDR3 protein. This sample has 680,000 or so distinct CDR3 sequences; 35% occur once, and the top ten carry around 3%. The germline V gene encodes CDR1 SQVTM and CDR2 ANQGSEA. J gave up 5 bases and V 5 bases, and 4 bases lay outside the gene matches. This CDR3 region has 12 residues. Findings and limits, study-wide: Summed frequency of public TCR beta families distinguished CMV carriers with the relevant HLA. The ex vivo response was dominated by HLA-C-restricted CMV-specific TCR beta clonotypes.

The gene calls are TRBV29-1 and TRBJ2-7, with 9 bases fitting TRBD1. The source of this sequence is a human donor in good health (CMV status not recorded). Some clones in this sample may be carry-over from other donors' samples. The sequenced sample was PBMCs. The CDR3 loop reads CSVSGQGHEQYF. The CDR3 DNA is TGCAGCGTTTCCGGACAGGGGCACGAGCAGTACTTC.